This record looks at one T cell receptor (beta chain) sequence and its context. Antigen unknown. The repertoire was sequenced with immunoSEQ multiplex PCR; TCRdb's copy has only in-frame clones and lacks some. Seen here are 20,000 or so clones, 84% observed once, and the top ten hold about 16%. The data were taken from a study of T cell responses to AZD1222 COVID-19 vaccine. General study points: In a largely white British group with more females than males, clonal diversity was possibly underestimated.

Germline CDR1 reads SGHKS; CDR2 reads YYEKEE (reference sequence). V lost 10 bases and J lost 5, with 15 bases in between. The CDR3 is 13 residues long. The source material was peripheral blood, sampled 28 days after the second AZD1222 dose. This TCR derives from an adult who received the AZD1222 COVID-19 vaccine. The V gene is TRBV5-5, the J gene TRBJ2-2, with D possibly TRBD1 on 7 matching bases. The CDR3 spells CAGGTDLTGELFF. The CDR3 DNA is TGTGCCGGGGGGACAGATTTAACCGGGGAGCTGTTTTTT.